Below, 22 T cell receptor beta chains from the same sample are listed, as sequenced in a study of blood T cell repertoires in COVID-19. Clones were sequenced by immunoSEQ multiplex PCR, and TCRdb holds only the in-frame ones, with some missing. The repertoire holds around 170,000 clones, 80% to 90% seen once, with 9% in the top ten. Sample: PBMCs or T cells enriched from blood (not recorded which). The receptors here all came from a woman between 18 and 29 years old who had recovered from COVID-19.

The genes are TRBV7-9 and TRBJ2-3, with 7 bases identical to TRBD1. The CDR3 has 16 amino acids. Trimming cost V 2 bases and J 0 bases; bases outside gene matches: 5. The germline gives CDR1 SEHNR, CDR2 FQNEAQ (reference sequence). CDR3 nucleotides: TGTGCCAGCAGCTTACCGGGACAGAAAAGCACAGATACGCAGTATTTT. Translating it yields CASSLPGQKSTDTQYF.

V gene TRBV15 combines with J gene TRBJ1-3; D is uncertain. Per germline, CDR1 LNHNV and CDR2 YYDKDF (reference sequence). The CDR3 has 16 residues. V lost 1 base and J 2 bases, leaving 12 bases between the germline ends. The CDR3 region has the DNA TGTGCCACCAGCAGAGTTTTGGGAGGGACTGGAAACACCATATATTTT. The encoded protein is CATSRVLGGTGNTIYF. Filled out from reference TRBV15 and TRBJ1-3, the complete variable domain reads DAMVIQNPRYQVTQFGKPVTLSCSQTLNHNVMYWYQQKSSQAPKLLFHYYDKDFNNEADTPDNFQSRRPNTSFCFLDIRSPGLGDTAMYLCATSRVLGGTGNTIYFGEGSWLTVV.

This chain links TRBV25-1 with TRBJ2-3, with unresolved D. The CDR3 spans 15 residues. Trimming left V 4 bases short and J 1 base short, with 12 bases between. Germline values: CDR1 MGHDK, CDR2 SYGVNS. The CDR3 here is CASSVQLLGTDTQYF. In nucleotides, the CDR3 is TGTGCCAGCAGTGTCCAACTATTGGGCACAGATACGCAGTATTTT.

The table lists this clone with a count of one. The chain combines TRBV28 with TRBJ2-2; the match to TRBD1 covers 8 bases. The ends lost 6 bases at V and 2 bases at J; junction bases unmatched: 8. This CDR3 is built from 16 residues. In germline, CDR1 is MDHEN, CDR2 SYDVKM. The CDR3 is CASSSGTGLNTGELFF. CDR3 nucleotide sequence: TGTGCCAGCAGCTCAGGGACAGGACTCAACACCGGGGAGCTGTTTTTT.

The chain employs TRBV30 and TRBJ2-1; 12 bases match TRBD2. There are 16 residues in the CDR3. The trim removed 2 bases at V and 9 bases at J, leaving 11 bases unmatched. CDR1 is GTSNPN, CDR2 SVGIG, per germline (reference sequence). The CDR3: CAWSLLAGGFYSEQFF. The CDR3 coding sequence is TGTGCCTGGAGTTTACTAGCGGGAGGCTTCTATAGTGAGCAGTTCTTC. Based on the CDR3 plus reference TRBV30 and TRBJ2-1, the full variable domain is SQTIHQWPATLVQPVGSPLSLECTVEGTSNPNLYWYRQAAGRGLQLLFYSVGIGQISSEVPQNLSASRPQDRQFILSSKKLLLSDSGFYLCAWSLLAGGFYSEQFFGPGTRLTVL.

The chain is built from TRBV9 and TRBJ2-2; TRBD2 agrees at 7 bases. The V gene end was trimmed by 3 bases and the J gene end by 5 bases; junction bases not matched to a gene: 4. There are 14 residues in the CDR3. CDR1 and CDR2 (germline): SGDLS, YYNGEE. Here the CDR3 reads CASSETSRTGELFF. The CDR3 DNA follows: TGTGCCAGCAGCGAGACTAGCAGAACCGGGGAGCTGTTTTTT.

This clone was found once. The chain carries TRBV28 and TRBJ2-1; no clear D. Trimming pared 6 bases from V and 7 bases from J, leaving 13 bases between. The CDR3 is 13 residues long. Germline V CDR1 and CDR2: MDHEN, SYDVKM. The CDR3: CASSRLPWNEQFF. The CDR3 DNA is TGTGCCAGCAGCCGACTCCCTTGGAATGAGCAGTTCTTC.

This clone was observed a handful of times. This chain links TRBV5-1 with TRBJ2-2, with 12 bases lining up with TRBD2. This CDR3 spans 21 amino acids. Germline V gives CDR1 SGHRS, CDR2 YFSETQ. Losses at the gene ends were 4 bases for V and 0 bases for J; bases not matched to a gene: 16. The DNA for the CDR3 is TGCGCCAGCAGCCCAACTCCGGGACTAGCGGGTGATCCATCGAACACCGGGGAGCTGTTTTTT. Translating it yields CASSPTPGLAGDPSNTGELFF.

The chain carries TRBV3-1 (or the pseudogene TRBV3-2) and TRBJ2-5; possible D gene TRBD1, 5 bases. This CDR3 spans 12 amino acids. V shed 5 bases and J shed 5 bases, with 9 bases lying between them. Germline loops: CDR1 LGHDT, CDR2 YNNKEL (reference sequence). The DNA of the CDR3 is TGTGCCAGCAGCTGGGGCCCTGAGACCCAGTACTTC. This gives the protein CASSWGPETQYF.

The chain links TRBV18 to TRBJ1-4; D gene unclear. Germline V gene data show CDR1 as KGHSH and CDR2 as LQKENI. V dropped 3 bases and J dropped 7 bases, with 6 bases sitting between them. This CDR3 spans 12 amino acids. CDR3 residues: CASSPAAEKLFF. In DNA, the CDR3 is TGTGCCAGCTCACCGGCGGCTGAAAAACTGTTTTTT.

The J gene is TRBJ2-2, the V gene TRBV7-9; D remains ambiguous. Between the trimmed V and J ends, which lost 5 bases and 3 bases, there was a span of 13 bases. Germline values: CDR1 SEHNR, CDR2 FQNEAQ (reference sequence). The CDR3 consists of 15 residues. This chain's CDR3 is CASSPRGTDTGELFF. DNA of the CDR3: TGTGCCAGCAGCCCTCGAGGTACCGACACCGGGGAGCTGTTTTTT.

The CDR3 DNA reads TGTGCCAGTAGTATAGTGGGGAGATTTGAAAAACTGTTTTTT. Protein sequence: CASSIVGRFEKLFF. V is TRBV19 and J is TRBJ1-4, with D uncertain. The germline V and J ends were trimmed by 1 base and 7 bases, with 10 bases remaining between them. Germline loops: CDR1 LNHDA, CDR2 SQIVND (reference sequence). The CDR3 is 14 residues long.

The sample holds one count of this clone. The chain joins TRBV3-1 (or the pseudogene TRBV3-2) to TRBJ1-3, with 7 bases matching TRBD1. Germline CDR1 is LGHDT and CDR2 is YNNKEL (reference sequence). V was pared by 5 bases and J by 2 bases, with 9 bases of the junction left unmatched. This CDR3 has 16 amino acids. The CDR3 DNA follows: TGTGCCAGCAGCTTTAACTCAGGGGGTGCTGGAAACACCATATATTTT. Translating it yields CASSFNSGGAGNTIYF.

A few counts support this clone. The J gene is TRBJ2-2, the V gene TRBV6-5; 9 bases fit TRBD1. V was pared by 5 bases and J by 1 base, with 2 bases of the junction left unmatched. The length of the CDR3 is 15 residues. In germline, CDR1 is MNHEY, CDR2 SVGAGI. The CDR3, as DNA: TGTGCCAGCAGTACGGACAGGGGGAACACCGGGGAGCTGTTTTTT. Translating it yields CASSTDRGNTGELFF.

This chain connects TRBV20-1 to TRBJ1-1; D remains unclear. The CDR3 runs 10 residues. V was cut by 5 bases and J by 9 bases, with 10 bases left in between. Germline V gives CDR1 DFQATT, CDR2 SNEGSKA (reference sequence). This CDR3 reads CSARREKAFF. DNA of the CDR3: TGCAGTGCTCGACGGGAGAAAGCTTTCTTT.

The V and J genes are TRBV30 and TRBJ2-7; 11 bases map to TRBD2. The CDR3 spans 14 residues. V lost 2 bases to trimming and J lost 6 bases; unmatched junction nucleotides: 6. CDR1 is GTSNPN and CDR2 is SVGIG in the germline V gene (reference sequence). The CDR3 reads CAWSFLAGGGEQYF. Here the CDR3 DNA reads TGTGCCTGGAGTTTCCTAGCGGGAGGCGGCGAGCAGTACTTC.

This CDR3 reads CASSEQHEKLFF. CDR3 coding DNA: TGCGCCAGCAGTGAACAGCATGAAAAACTGTTTTTT. The genes are TRBV10-2 and TRBJ1-4; no definite D call. Trimming removed 3 bases from V and 6 bases from J, with 5 bases in between. The CDR3 runs to 12 residues. Germline V gene lookup returns CDR1 WSHSY and CDR2 SAAADI.

The chain links TRBV24-1 to TRBJ1-1, with no clear D. Trimming stripped 9 bases from V and 6 bases from J, with 13 bases between. Per germline, CDR1 KGHDR and CDR2 SFDVKD. The CDR3 has 12 residues. The CDR3 nucleotides read TGTGCCACCTCCGAGGGCTATTCTGAAGCTTTCTTT. Translated, it gives CATSEGYSEAFF.

This clone was counted a few times. CDR3 DNA: TGTGCCAGCCGAAGAACCGGGACAGGGGCCCACGAGCAGTACTTC. It encodes CASRRTGTGAHEQYF. The chain recombines TRBV19 with TRBJ2-7; 10 bases are shared with TRBD1. V was clipped by 9 bases and J by 5 bases; unmatched bases: 13. In germline, CDR1 is LNHDA, CDR2 SQIVND (reference sequence). This CDR3 region has 15 residues.

This chain joins TRBV19 and TRBJ1-6, with 10 bases aligning to TRBD1. CDR1 is LNHDA and CDR2 is SQIVND in the germline V gene (reference sequence). Losses at the gene ends were 6 bases for V and 10 bases for J; bases not matched to a gene: 12. The length of the CDR3 is 16 residues. CDR3 sequence: CASRDADRGLRSPLHF. CDR3 bases: TGTGCCAGTAGGGACGCCGACAGGGGGCTTAGGTCACCCCTCCACTTT.

The genes are TRBV18 and TRBJ1-4; the match to TRBD1 covers 9 bases. This CDR3 contains 14 residues. The trim removed 4 bases at V and 8 bases at J, leaving 5 bases unmatched. Per the germline V gene, CDR1 is KGHSH and CDR2 is LQKENI. The chain's CDR3 is CASSLRDRVEKLFF. The DNA for the CDR3 is TGTGCCAGCTCACTCCGGGACAGGGTCGAAAAACTGTTTTTT.

The chain links TRBV18 to TRBJ2-1; 12 nucleotides line up with TRBD2. CDR3 length: 15 amino acids. V shed 8 bases, J shed 4 bases, and the junction held 6 bases outside the gene matches. Per the germline V gene, CDR1 is KGHSH and CDR2 is LQKENI. CDR3 in DNA: TGTGCCAGCCGGCGTGGGACTAGCGGGTACAATGAGCAGTTCTTC. Residues: CASRRGTSGYNEQFF.